This T cell receptor (beta chain) was retrieved from a study of T cells expressing NK-cell markers. The overall study: Underlying the TCR beta repertoires were sorted CD3+CD56+NKG2C+, CD3+CD56+NKG2C- and CD3+CD56-NKG2C+ T cells.

The TCR beta cDNA came from 5'RACE template switching with UMIs. Each CDR3 protein gets one entry in TCRdb, which reprocessed the 5' RACE reads and gives no DNA. In total, the table holds 350,000 to 400,000 distinct CDR3 sequences. Germline CDR1 reads SEHNR; CDR2 reads FQNEAQ (reference sequence). The CDR3 length is 16 residues. The sequencing input was blood T cells: a sorted CD56 or NKG2C T cell subset, CD4+ or CD8+ T cells, or bulk PBMC T cells (not recorded which). The gene calls are TRBV7-9 and TRBJ2-1; TCRdb selects TRBD1, and the lack of DNA leaves this call unchecked. The clonotype was recovered from a woman between 45 and 65 years old in good health. The chain's CDR3 is CASSSGRRGSYNEQFF.